This T cell receptor beta chain is drawn from a study of PD-1 blockade in classical Hodgkin lymphoma. Trimming cost V 6 bases and J 0 bases; bases outside gene matches: 4. Germline assignment: CDR1 MNHNY and CDR2 SVGAGI (reference sequence). CDR3 size: 15 residues. Study findings and constraints: The study found that TCR diversity rose significantly by C4D1 in CD4+ but not CD8+ cells. Individuals initiating nivolumab under 1 year after ASCT were excluded. Before treatment, complete responders showed about the same diversity as newly diagnosed patients.

TCRdb's copy holds only in-frame clones and misses some; the assay was immunoSEQ multiplex PCR. This table has tens of thousands of clones, just under 80% appearing once. Time point: cycle 4 day 1 (C4D1), after five to seven weeks of nivolumab. After autologous stem cell transplantation all patients relapsed, and prior brentuximab vedotin exposure differed between cohorts. Note on this clone: The antigen is unknown.

The clonotype originates from a human donor with classical Hodgkin lymphoma. This rearrangement joins TRBV6-6 to TRBJ2-1; 8 bases are a match to TRBD1. Sequenced material: peripheral blood mononuclear cells (PBMCs), taken before the fourth cycle of nivolumab. In nucleotides, the CDR3 is TGTGCCAGCAGCTTCACAGGGGGCTCCTACAATGAGCAGTTCTTC. Translated: CASSFTGGSYNEQFF.